Below are 25 T cell receptor beta chains sequenced from a single sample in a study of CD8 T cells in ankylosing spondylitis. TCRdb recomputed calls from the 5' RACE reads with MiXCR, one row per CDR3 protein. This sample has roughly 36,000 distinct CDR3 sequences; 14% occur once, and the top ten carry 36%. Sample: blood. These receptors were collected from a male donor with ankylosing spondylitis or in good health (not recorded which).

This clonotype rates as medium-sized (0.01 to 0.1%). A read error may account for a junction end that differs from germline. This chain connects TRBV6-2 or TRBV6-3 to TRBJ2-2; TRBD1 aligns across 9 bases. CDR1 is MNHEY, CDR2 SVGEGT, per germline. The CDR3 is made up of 12 amino acids. The CDR3 region is CASSDRTGVLFF. DNA for the CDR3: TGTGCCAGCAGTGACCGGACAGGGGTGCTGTTTTTT.

As regards this clonotype: At one boundary the junction diverges from the germline segment, which might be a read error. This chain connects TRBV7-2 to TRBJ1-3, with a tentative D call TRBD1 (5 bases). This CDR3 has 15 residues. Germline V CDR1 and CDR2: SGHTA, FQGNSA. The CDR3, as DNA: TGTGCCAGCGGAAGGGACCACTCCTCTGGAAACACCATACATTTT. Translating gives CASGRDHSSGNTIHF.

This chain joins TRBV20-1 and TRBJ2-1, with D maybe TRBD2 (5 bases). V lost 0 bases to trimming and J lost 0 bases, with 9 bases between them. Germline V lookup: CDR1 DFQATT, CDR2 SNEGSKA (reference sequence). CDR3 length: 15 amino acids. The CDR3 nucleotides read TGCAGTGCTAGAGACCGAGGGAGCTCCTACAATGAGCAGTTCTTC. It encodes CSARDRGSSYNEQFF.

This clonotype occurred a few times. The chain has TRBV27 and TRBJ2-7, with 12 bases identical to TRBD1. With V trimmed by 2 bases and J by 5 bases, 4 bases remained unmatched. CDR3 length: 15 residues. Germline V gives CDR1 MNHEY, CDR2 SMNVEV (reference sequence). In DNA, the CDR3 is TGTGCCAGCAGTTTAGGGACAGGGGGCATCGACGAGCAGTACTTC. Amino acids: CASSLGTGGIDEQYF.

J is TRBJ2-1 and V is TRBV7-3, with 12 nucleotides matching TRBD1. Germline V CDR1 and CDR2: SGHTA, FQGTGA. V shed 3 bases and J 8 bases; nucleotides not matched to a gene: 5. CDR3 length: 15 residues. CDR3 residues: CASSFGTGGIDEQFF. CDR3 bases: TGTGCCAGCAGCTTCGGGACAGGGGGCATCGATGAGCAGTTCTTC.

The rearrangement joins TRBV4-3 to TRBJ2-6; D is uncertain. Germline CDR1 reads LGHNA; CDR2 reads YSLEER. The CDR3 is 17 residues long. V shed 3 bases and J shed 0 bases, with 12 bases lying between them. The CDR3, as DNA: TGCGCCAGCAGCCAGGATGTCAGTTCCTCTGGGGCCAACGTCCTGACTTTC. Residues: CASSQDVSSSGANVLTF.

This clonotype is labeled medium-sized. This chain links TRBV20-1 with TRBJ2-2; no reliable D call. Germline values: CDR1 DFQATT, CDR2 SNEGSKA (reference sequence). The V gene lost 4 bases and the J gene lost 0 bases, with 12 bases spanning the gap. The CDR3 sequence is 15 residues long. As DNA, the CDR3 is TGCAGTGCTACTCTTTCCGGAGCGAACACCGGGGAGCTGTTTTTT. Translated, it gives CSATLSGANTGELFF.

This clonotype showed up many times. The chain couples TRBV7-6 to TRBJ1-1, with unresolved D. Germline V gene lookup returns CDR1 SGHVS and CDR2 FNYEAQ. The CDR3 is 12 residues long. V was cut by 5 bases and J by 5 bases, with 9 bases left in between. CDR3 coding DNA: TGTGCCAGCAGCCCCGGCGGGACTGAAGCTTTCTTT. Protein sequence: CASSPGGTEAFF.

This rearrangement joins TRBV4-3 to TRBJ1-3, with D hard to call. The V gene lost 4 bases and the J gene lost 4 bases, with 11 bases spanning the gap. This CDR3 comprises 14 residues. Germline values: CDR1 LGHNA, CDR2 YSLEER. The CDR3 sequence is CASSPVVGGNTIYF. In DNA form, the CDR3 reads TGCGCCAGCAGCCCGGTGGTAGGAGGAAACACCATATATTTT.

This clonotype was observed a handful of times. The V call is TRBV27, the J call TRBJ2-2; 7 bases are a match to TRBD2. V shed 5 bases and J 7 bases; nucleotides not matched to a gene: 7. This CDR3 is built from 14 residues. Germline-derived CDR1 and CDR2 are MNHEY and SMNVEV (reference sequence). CDR3 DNA: TGTGCCAGCAGTACCGGGACTACTTACGGGGAGCTGTTTTTT. This encodes CASSTGTTYGELFF.

This clonotype showed up just a few times. This rearrangement joins TRBV7-2 to TRBJ2-5; no clear D. This CDR3 has 15 residues. The V gene lost 5 bases and the J gene lost 5 bases, with 18 bases spanning the gap. Germline V CDR1 and CDR2: SGHTA, FQGNSA. As DNA, the CDR3 is TGTGCCAGCAGCCCAATGGGTGGGATAGGGGAGACCCAGTACTTC. It encodes CASSPMGGIGETQYF.

The genes are TRBV25-1 and TRBJ1-1, with TRBD1 identical over 8 bases. Trimming at V came to 8 bases and at J to 6 bases, leaving 11 bases not matched to a gene. Germline V gene lookup returns CDR1 MGHDK and CDR2 SYGVNS. The CDR3 is 14 amino acids. The CDR3 sequence is CASGEDRVFSEAFF. The CDR3 DNA reads TGTGCCAGCGGGGAGGACAGGGTTTTTTCTGAAGCTTTCTTT.

V gene TRBV5-6 combines with J gene TRBJ2-1; D may be TRBD1 (6 bases). CDR3 length equals 14 residues. V was shortened by 0 bases and J by 8 bases, with 12 bases between the two germline ends. Germline CDR1 is SGHDT and CDR2 is YYEEEE. This chain's CDR3 is CASSLGGGLYEQFF. CDR3 DNA: TGTGCCAGCAGCTTGGGTGGGGGCCTATATGAGCAGTTCTTC. Full variable domain (rest looked up from reference TRBV5-6 and TRBJ2-1): DAGVTQSPTHLIKTRGQQVTLRCSPKSGHDTVSWYQQALGQGPQFIFQYYEEEERQRGNFPDRFSGHQFPNYSSELNVNALLLGDSALYLCASSLGGGLYEQFFGPGTRLTVL.

This clonotype showed up just a few times. This sequence joins TRBV5-1 and TRBJ2-3, with D uncertain. Trimming took off 5 bases at V and 6 bases at J, with 7 bases between the two ends. The CDR3 is 11 residues long. Germline assignment: CDR1 SGHRS and CDR2 YFSETQ. CDR3 protein: CASRIRDTQYF. The CDR3 bases are TGCGCCAGCAGGATTCGGGATACGCAGTATTTT.

This clonotype was picked up a small number of times. The chain uses TRBV29-1 and TRBJ2-2; 8 positions match TRBD1. CDR3 length: 15 amino acids. V shed 1 base and J 3 bases; nucleotides not matched to a gene: 4. Germline V gene data show CDR1 as SQVTM and CDR2 as ANQGSEA. The CDR3 reads CSVEVADRDTGELFF. CDR3 DNA: TGCAGCGTTGAAGTGGCGGACAGGGACACCGGGGAGCTGTTTTTT.

V usage is TRBV28 and J usage is TRBJ2-1; D unclear. The CDR3 covers 14 residues. Germline-derived CDR1 and CDR2 are MDHEN and SYDVKM. Deletions cut 6 bases from V and 5 bases from J, with 14 bases between. CDR3 bases: TGTGCCAGCAGACTCCCCAACTGGAACAATGAGCAGTTCTTC. This gives the protein CASRLPNWNNEQFF. The full variable domain, its missing parts supplied by reference TRBV28 and TRBJ2-1, is DVKVTQSSRYLVKRTGEKVFLECVQDMDHENMFWYRQDPGLGLRLIYFSYDVKMKEKGDIPEGYSVSREKKERFSLILESASTNQTSMYLCASRLPNWNNEQFFGPGTRLTVL.

This clonotype was found many times. The rearrangement joins TRBV5-1 to TRBJ2-2; D not resolved. V was pared by 0 bases and J by 2 bases, with 11 bases between. Germline lookup yields CDR1 SGHRS and CDR2 YFSETQ. This CDR3 spans 16 amino acids. The CDR3 bases are TGCGCCAGCAGCTTGGTTCCGACTGACAACACCGGGGAGCTGTTTTTT. It is translated as CASSLVPTDNTGELFF.

The rearrangement links TRBV5-1 to TRBJ1-1; possible D gene TRBD1, 5 bases. Trimming removed 1 base at V and 1 base at J, with 23 bases between. CDR1 SGHRS and CDR2 YFSETQ come from the germline V gene. The CDR3 length is 19 residues. CDR3 DNA: TGCGCCAGCAGCTTGTTGGTCCCAGGGAAGAAGGTTAAGAACACTGAAGCTTTCTTT. Translation: CASSLLVPGKKVKNTEAFF.

The chain recombines TRBV5-1 with TRBJ2-2; 11 bases line up with TRBD1. In germline, CDR1 is SGHRS, CDR2 YFSETQ. CDR3 length equals 16 residues. J lost 4 bases, V lost 4 bases, and 6 bases had no gene match. CDR3 sequence: CASSRTGGDSTGELFF. CDR3 coding DNA: TGCGCCAGCAGCCGGACAGGGGGCGATAGCACCGGGGAGCTGTTTTTT.

This clonotype showed up just a few times. The V and J genes are TRBV5-1 and TRBJ2-1, with TRBD1 matching over 10 bases. Germline V lookup: CDR1 SGHRS, CDR2 YFSETQ. CDR3 length equals 15 residues. V shed 4 bases, J shed 4 bases, and the junction held 5 bases outside the gene matches. DNA of the CDR3: TGCGCCAGCAGCCCGACAGGGGGCTTTTACAATGAGCAGTTCTTC. Its protein product is CASSPTGGFYNEQFF.

This clonotype was observed a few times. The chain uses TRBV25-1 and TRBJ2-1; 8 nucleotides align to TRBD1. The germline gives CDR1 MGHDK, CDR2 SYGVNS. The CDR3 sequence is 15 residues long. J was trimmed by 4 bases and V by 7 bases; bases with no gene match: 9. CDR3 nucleotide sequence: TGTGCCAGCACGTCCGGGACAGGAAGTTACAATGAGCAGTTCTTC. The encoded protein is CASTSGTGSYNEQFF.

This clonotype was seen a single time. V and J are TRBV4-2 and TRBJ2-2; D possibly uses TRBD1 or TRBD2 (5 bases each). CDR3 length: 14 residues. Trimming shortened V by 0 bases and J by 6 bases, and 8 bases separated the two germline ends. In germline, CDR1 is LGHNA, CDR2 YNFKEQ. The chain's CDR3 is CASSQDSGPGELFF. CDR3 DNA sequence: TGTGCCAGCAGCCAAGATTCGGGGCCCGGGGAGCTGTTTTTT.

A few counts support this clonotype. The genes are TRBV2 and TRBJ2-2; unclear D gene. There are 14 residues in the CDR3. With 2 bases removed from V and 7 bases from J, the gap between germline ends came to 11 bases. The germline CDR1 and CDR2 sequences are SNHLY and FYNNEI. The CDR3 bases are TGTGCCAGCAGTGAAAGGGCAGACAACGGGGAGCTGTTTTTT. Translating it yields CASSERADNGELFF.

The rearrangement links TRBV5-4 to TRBJ2-1; TRBD1 matches at 9 bases. There are 16 residues in the CDR3. CDR1 and CDR2 from the germline V gene are SGHNT and YYREEE (reference sequence). V was pared by 6 bases and J by 2 bases, with 9 bases of the junction left unmatched. CDR3 amino acids: CASTANNRGPYNEQFF. Here the CDR3 DNA reads TGTGCCAGCACCGCAAATAACAGGGGGCCCTACAATGAGCAGTTCTTC. Supplemented by reference TRBV5-4 and TRBJ2-1, the full variable domain reads ETGVTQSPTHLIKTRGQQVTLRCSSQSGHNTVSWYQQALGQGPQFIFQYYREEENGRGNFPPRFSGLQFPNYSSELNVNALELDDSALYLCASTANNRGPYNEQFFGPGTRLTVL.

The J gene is TRBJ2-7, the V gene TRBV21-1; TRBD2 is the table's D call, not checked against the DNA. TRBV21-1 counts as a pseudogene. CDR3 length: 15 residues. The CDR3 loop is CASTLEGGGAYEQYV. The CDR3 DNA is TGTGCCAGCACCCTAGAGGGCGGGGGGGCCTACGAGCAGTACGTC.